The 21 T cell receptor beta chains below come from one sample, sequenced in a study of blood T cell repertoires in COVID-19. Data came from immunoSEQ multiplex PCR; TCRdb stores just in-frame clones and leaves some out. The sample lists about 140,000 clones, 85% to 90% seen once, with 8.2% in the top ten. Sequenced: peripheral blood. Source of these receptors: an older woman with acute or convalescent COVID-19.

The chain employs TRBV12-3 or TRBV12-4 and TRBJ1-5; no clear D. The CDR3 loop spans 12 amino acids. The ends were cut back, 4 bases at V and 4 bases at J, with 5 bases in the middle. The CDR3 nucleotides are TGTGCCAGCAGTTATAATAATCAGCCCCAGCATTTT. Residues: CASSYNNQPQHF.

The chain joins TRBV6-5 to TRBJ2-7, with 8 bases fitting TRBD1. This CDR3 spans 14 amino acids. Trimming removed 2 bases from V and 4 bases from J; junction bases left unmatched: 4. From germline, CDR1 is MNHEY and CDR2 SVGAGI. CDR3 residues: CASSYGQGGYEQYF. For the CDR3, the DNA is TGTGCCAGCAGTTACGGACAGGGAGGTTACGAGCAGTACTTC.

The genes are TRBV6-6 and TRBJ2-7; 9 nucleotides align to TRBD1. Germline CDR1 is MNHNY and CDR2 is SVGAGI (reference sequence). The CDR3 has 15 amino acids. The trim removed 6 bases at V and 2 bases at J, leaving 8 bases unmatched. CDR3 DNA: TGTGCCAGCAGAGAAGGGACAGGGACCACCTACGAGCAGTACTTC. As protein: CASREGTGTTYEQYF.

The V and J genes are TRBV11-2 and TRBJ2-7; TRBD1 aligns across 7 bases. Looked up from germline, CDR1 is SGHAT and CDR2 is FQNNGV. The CDR3 runs 14 residues. J lost 1 base, V lost 5 bases, and 5 bases had no gene match. The chain's CDR3 is CASSQTGKSYEQYF. CDR3 bases: TGTGCCAGCAGCCAGACAGGGAAGTCCTACGAGCAGTACTTC.

The chain combines TRBV20-1 with TRBJ1-4, with 11 bases fitting TRBD1. The CDR3 runs 15 residues. V was pared by 3 bases and J by 6 bases, with 6 bases of the junction left unmatched. Germline-derived CDR1 and CDR2 are DFQATT and SNEGSKA (reference sequence). CDR3 sequence: CSASRGQGGHEKLFF. The CDR3 DNA reads as TGCAGTGCTAGTCGGGGACAGGGGGGGCATGAAAAACTGTTTTTT.

V is TRBV6-6 and J is TRBJ2-5; the match to TRBD1 covers 10 bases. The CDR3 is 16 amino acids. V shed 2 bases, J shed 5 bases, and the junction held 8 bases outside the gene matches. From germline, CDR1 is MNHNY and CDR2 SVGAGI (reference sequence). CDR3 in amino acids: CASSYPQTGGRETQYF. CDR3 nucleotides: TGTGCCAGCAGTTACCCGCAGACAGGGGGCCGCGAGACCCAGTACTTC.

This CDR3 is CASSQEVIVSSAFF. CDR3 nucleotide sequence: TGCGCCAGCAGCCAAGAAGTGATAGTAAGTTCGGCTTTCTTT. The V gene is TRBV4-3, the J gene TRBJ1-1; D ambiguous. The CDR3 is 14 residues long. Germline CDR1 and CDR2: LGHNA and YSLEER. V lost 0 bases and J 11 bases, leaving 16 bases between the germline ends.

The rearrangement joins TRBV6-5 to TRBJ2-3, with 7 bases fitting TRBD2. The V segment lost 7 bases and the J segment 6 bases; nucleotides outside the gene matches: 13. Germline assignment: CDR1 MNHEY and CDR2 SVGAGI. This CDR3 is 15 amino acids long. The DNA for the CDR3 is TGTGCCAGCACCCCGGGAGGCAGGGCGAGGGATACGCAGTATTTT. This encodes CASTPGGRARDTQYF.

This chain uses TRBV28 with TRBJ2-3; D is perhaps TRBD1 (5 bases). The V gene's germline CDR1 is MDHEN and CDR2 SYDVKM. The CDR3 length is 15 residues. V was clipped by 6 bases and J by 7 bases, with 20 bases between them. This chain's CDR3 is CASSKKGRAYYTQYF. CDR3 DNA sequence: TGTGCCAGCAGCAAAAAGGGCAGGGCTTATTATACGCAGTATTTT.

This clone was counted a few times. The V and J genes are TRBV12-3 or TRBV12-4 and TRBJ1-3, with a possible D match to TRBD1 (6 bases). This CDR3 is built from 12 residues. The CDR3 protein is CATGKAGNTIYF. As DNA, the CDR3 is TGTGCTACAGGGAAAGCTGGAAACACCATATATTTT.

The rearrangement links TRBV6-1 to TRBJ2-5; D is ambiguous. The germline gives CDR1 MNHNS, CDR2 SASEGT. The CDR3 covers 12 residues. V was trimmed by 1 base and J by 4 bases, leaving 4 bases between them. The CDR3 spells CASSEGRETQYF. CDR3 coding DNA: TGTGCCAGCAGTGAAGGGAGAGAGACCCAGTACTTC.

The chain links TRBV6-5 to TRBJ1-3; 7 positions agree with TRBD1. CDR3 length: 13 residues. Per the germline V gene, CDR1 is MNHEY and CDR2 is SVGAGI. With 8 bases clipped from V and 4 bases from J, the junction kept 5 bases outside the gene matches. The CDR3 nucleotides are TGTGCCAGCGGGACAGCGTACGGAAACACCATATATTTT. It encodes CASGTAYGNTIYF.

V is TRBV15 and J is TRBJ1-1; perhaps TRBD1 as D (5 bases). CDR1 LNHNV and CDR2 YYDKDF come from the germline V gene (reference sequence). This CDR3 has 16 amino acids. The V end lost 3 bases, the J end lost 5 bases, and 19 bases lay between the germline ends. The CDR3 is CATSRSPIVGETEAFF. CDR3 bases: TGTGCCACCAGCAGGAGCCCGATCGTAGGGGAAACTGAAGCTTTCTTT.

In regard to this clone: A junction end diverges from the germline sequence, so it may reflect a read error. The gene calls are TRBV5-5 and TRBJ1-2; the match to TRBD1 covers 8 bases. Germline V gene lookup returns CDR1 SGHKS and CDR2 YYEKEE (reference sequence). The CDR3 sequence is 15 residues long. CDR3 sequence reads: CASSLRDRPYYGYTF. DNA of the CDR3: TGTGCCAGCAGCCTCCGGGACAGGCCTTACTACGGCTACACCTTC.

V is TRBV7-9 and J is TRBJ2-7; 7 bases agree with TRBD2. The CDR3 totals 13 residues. Germline V lookup: CDR1 SEHNR, CDR2 FQNEAQ (reference sequence). V lost 2 bases to trimming and J lost 3 bases; unmatched junction nucleotides: 1. The CDR3 region has the DNA TGTGCCAGCAGCTTAAGGGAGGGCTACGAGCAGTACTTC. This encodes CASSLREGYEQYF. The variable domain in full, completed from reference TRBV7-9 and TRBJ2-7, reads DTGVSQNPRHKITKRGQNVTFRCDPISEHNRLYWYRQTLGQGPEFLTYFQNEAQLEKSRLLSDRFSAERPKGSFSTLEIQRTEQGDSAMYLCASSLREGYEQYFGPGTRLTVT.

This clone was seen a few times. The chain links TRBV4-3 to TRBJ2-1; D perhaps matches TRBD1 (6 bases). Trimming took 0 bases from V and 2 from J, leaving 11 bases between them. Germline CDR1 is LGHNA and CDR2 is YSLEER. The CDR3 has 16 amino acids. CDR3 in amino acids: CASSQEGTPAYNEQFF. The DNA of the CDR3 is TGCGCCAGCAGCCAAGAGGGGACACCCGCCTACAATGAGCAGTTCTTC.

V is TRBV6-5 and J is TRBJ1-5, with a tentative D call TRBD1 (5 bases). V lost 4 bases to trimming and J lost 0 bases, with 13 bases between them. CDR1 is MNHEY, CDR2 SVGAGI, per germline. This CDR3 contains 16 residues. As DNA, the CDR3 is TGTGCCAGCAGTTCGAGAACAGGACCTAGCAATCAGCCCCAGCATTTT. Encoded protein: CASSSRTGPSNQPQHF.

This chain joins TRBV27 and TRBJ1-2; 7 nucleotides match TRBD1. The CDR3 contains 13 residues. V was clipped by 5 bases and J by 4 bases; unmatched bases: 4. From germline, CDR1 is MNHEY and CDR2 SMNVEV (reference sequence). The CDR3 loop is CASSTRTGYGYTF. CDR3 DNA: TGTGCCAGCAGTACCCGGACAGGCTATGGCTACACCTTC.

The V and J genes are TRBV28 and TRBJ2-5, with 9 positions matching TRBD1. CDR3 length equals 15 residues. With V trimmed by 5 bases and J by 2 bases, 6 bases remained unmatched. CDR1 and CDR2 from the germline V gene are MDHEN and SYDVKM. CDR3: CASSLGTGRQETQYF. DNA for the CDR3: TGTGCCAGCAGTCTCGGGACAGGGAGACAAGAGACCCAGTACTTC.

The chain combines TRBV24-1 with TRBJ2-1, with D maybe TRBD2 (6 bases). Trimming took 6 bases from V and 6 from J, leaving 20 bases between them. Germline assignment: CDR1 KGHDR and CDR2 SFDVKD. The CDR3 totals 16 residues. The CDR3 region is CATSPAAGNFLNEQFF. For the CDR3, the DNA is TGTGCCACCAGTCCCGCTGCGGGGAACTTCCTCAATGAGCAGTTCTTC.

The gene calls are TRBV11-2 and TRBJ2-7; TRBD2 matches 11 bases. The CDR3 has 17 residues. Looked up from germline, CDR1 is SGHAT and CDR2 is FQNNGV. Unmatched junction bases numbered 9, after V lost 3 bases and J lost 2 bases. CDR3 sequence (DNA): TGTGCCAGCAGCTTCGTGGTAGCGGGGGGGGATACCTACGAGCAGTACTTC. The encoded protein is CASSFVVAGGDTYEQYF.